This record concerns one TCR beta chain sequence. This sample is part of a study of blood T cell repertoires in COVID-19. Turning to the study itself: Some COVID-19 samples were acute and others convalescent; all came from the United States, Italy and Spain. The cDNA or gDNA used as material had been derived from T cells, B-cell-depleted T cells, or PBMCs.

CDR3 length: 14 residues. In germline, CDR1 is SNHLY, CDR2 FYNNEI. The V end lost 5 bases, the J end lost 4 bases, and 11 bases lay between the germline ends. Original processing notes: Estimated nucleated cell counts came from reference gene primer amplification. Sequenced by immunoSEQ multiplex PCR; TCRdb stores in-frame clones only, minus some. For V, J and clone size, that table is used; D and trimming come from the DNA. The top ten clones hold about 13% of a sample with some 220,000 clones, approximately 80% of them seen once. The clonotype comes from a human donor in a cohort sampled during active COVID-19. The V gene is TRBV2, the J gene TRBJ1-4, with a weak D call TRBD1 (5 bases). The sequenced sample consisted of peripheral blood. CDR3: CASSPDSFNEKLFF. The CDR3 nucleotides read TGTGCCAGCAGTCCCGACAGCTTTAATGAAAAACTGTTTTTT.